A selection of T cell receptor beta chains follows, all from one sample in a study of CD8 T cells in Susac syndrome. TCRdb independently ran MiXCR on the immunoSEQ multiplex PCR reads; one entry per CDR3 protein. The sample consists of around 200,000 distinct CDR3 sequences, 90% to 95% of them appearing once. Sequenced input: CD4+ T cells from PBMCs. The receptors originated from a human donor in good health. The CDR3 runs from the conserved cysteine through the conserved F or W. Rows may omit the clone size; those that give it use once, few, many or a size class.

abundance,j_gene,v_gene,CDR3aa
-,TRBJ1-4,TRBV30,CAWSEDSHEKLFF
-,TRBJ2-2,TRBV29-1,CSVEDKRPNTGELFF
-,TRBJ2-7,TRBV20-1,CSARSGTGGSYEQYF
-,TRBJ1-4,TRBV19,CASKNRGKLFF
-,TRBJ2-6,TRBV19,CASSVQPSGANVLTF
-,TRBJ2-3,TRBV3-1,CASSQGSGTGPDTQYF
-,TRBJ2-3,TRBV29-1,CSVEVTGADTQYF
-,TRBJ2-3,TRBV6-5,CASTRQGDTQYF
-,TRBJ1-1,TRBV4-3,CASSQSGGGNTEAFF
-,TRBJ2-3,TRBV19,CASLGGAADTQYF
-,TRBJ2-5,TRBV12-3/TRBV12-4,CASSQGRQETQYF
-,TRBJ2-2,TRBV7-3,CASSPSDPTGELFF
-,TRBJ2-1,TRBV5-1,CASSWIGTGARNEQFF
-,TRBJ1-2,TRBV9,CASSMDRNYGYTF
-,TRBJ2-1,TRBV6-5,CASRLTTTTHEFF
-,TRBJ2-3,TRBV11-2,CASSQGQAFTDTQYF
-,TRBJ2-7,TRBV20-1,CSARDPRGGTYEQYF
-,TRBJ1-5,TRBV28,CASSSGDREDNQPQHF
-,TRBJ2-5,TRBV20-1,CSAREGGPGETQYF
-,TRBJ2-4,TRBV4-1,CASSQAGGIQYF
-,TRBJ2-3,TRBV20-1,CSAREASGSVGDTQYF
-,TRBJ2-5,TRBV12-5,CASGPRLGETQYF
-,TRBJ1-5,TRBV30,CAWARGNQPQHF
-,TRBJ2-3,TRBV2,CASRDRTSARDTQYF
once,TRBJ2-1,TRBV6-5,CASGPEYNEQFF
-,TRBJ2-3,TRBV3-1,CASSPDGTRDTQYF
-,TRBJ1-2,TRBV29-1,CSVGTDPNYGYTF
-,TRBJ2-2,TRBV20-1,CSASGMGTGELFF
-,TRBJ2-1,TRBV9,CASSFRLAGARYNEQFF
-,TRBJ1-5,TRBV20-1,CSARQGRENQPQHF
-,TRBJ1-5,TRBV20-1,CSASSHSNQPQHF
-,TRBJ2-1,TRBV3-1,CASSLSGGPYNEQFF
-,TRBJ2-3,TRBV7-9,CASSLGAEEPRTDTQYF
-,TRBJ2-2,TRBV20-1,CSARDTGSGELFF
-,TRBJ2-1,TRBV12-3/TRBV12-4,CAIQAGNYNEQFF
-,TRBJ2-1,TRBV20-1,CSATTGVGYNEQFF
-,TRBJ2-7,TRBV20-1,CSARDSQGAAEQYF
few,TRBJ1-6,TRBV6-1,CASSERALNSPLHF
once,TRBJ2-4,TRBV27,CASYPSPGSIQYF
once,TRBJ1-1,TRBV5-4,CASSFRGDEVGTEAFF
-,TRBJ2-3,TRBV7-2,CASSTDRYTDTQYF
-,TRBJ2-1,TRBV9,CASSEGFQQFF
-,TRBJ2-1,TRBV2,CASSDRGVNYNEQFF
-,TRBJ2-7,TRBV9,CASSVATGDRTIF
-,TRBJ2-5,TRBV3-1,CASSQGWAGQETQYF
-,TRBJ2-7,TRBV15,CATEGSGEQYF
-,TRBJ2-5,TRBV29-1,CSVPEGWETQYF
-,TRBJ1-2,TRBV3-1,CASSQDYQWYGYTF
-,TRBJ1-5,TRBV3-1,CASSQSTDARRHF
-,TRBJ2-5,TRBV7-2,CASSLFQGSQETQYF
-,TRBJ2-7,TRBV5-5,CASSLRWDRDYEQYF
-,TRBJ1-2,TRBV4-1,CASSQDEQGHGYTF
-,TRBJ2-1,TRBV28,CASSFRSEQFF
few,TRBJ1-5,TRBV24-1,CATPTDREGQPQHF
-,TRBJ1-6,TRBV3-1,CASSQVGGNNSPLHF
-,TRBJ2-4,TRBV7-9,CASSLTGIQYF
-,TRBJ1-2,TRBV28,CASRGLEYGYTF
-,TRBJ2-1,TRBV20-1,CSAQRGRYNEQFF
-,TRBJ2-2,TRBV29-1,CSVGQPNTGELFF
-,TRBJ2-5,TRBV20-1,CSATGLAGGFETQYF